Below, 17 T cell receptor beta chains from the same sample are listed, as sequenced in a study of vaccination effects on CD4 cells after COVID-19. Assay used: immunoSEQ multiplex PCR; TCRdb lists only in-frame clones, some missing. The data hold around 53,000 clones, with 75% to 85% observed a single time. Their target antigens are unknown. After expansion with viral peptide pools in the ViraFEST assay, antigen-specific CD4+ T cells were sequenced. An approximately nine-day culture period preceded the isolation of CD4+ T cells. This person's SARS-CoV-2 infection, confirmed by PCR, occurred between March and December 2020. This sample comprised CD4+ T cells from PBMCs cultured with HIV peptides, obtained before COVID-19 vaccination. The subset was: HIV-1 Nef peptide pool negative control/reference culture. Receptor source: a human donor who had a prior SARS-CoV-2 infection.

The CDR3 loop reads CASSLSGGSNQPQHF. DNA of the CDR3: TGTGCCAGCAGCCTGTCTGGGGGCAGCAATCAGCCCCAGCATTTT. The J gene is TRBJ1-5, the V gene TRBV9, with D perhaps matching TRBD1 (6 bases). Per the germline V gene, CDR1 is SGDLS and CDR2 is YYNGEE. This CDR3 comprises 15 residues. Deletions cut 4 bases from V and 1 base from J, with 12 bases between.

In its sample, this clone was seen a few times. This chain connects TRBV6-2 or TRBV6-3 to TRBJ1-2, with D unresolved. CDR1 is MNHEY, CDR2 SVGEGT, per germline. CDR3 length: 13 amino acids. V gave up 1 base and J gave up 6 bases, with 9 bases separating them. Written as DNA, the CDR3 is TGTGCCAGCAGTTACTGGGAAAGTAATGGCTACACCTTC. Translation gives CASSYWESNGYTF.

This chain links TRBV5-1 with TRBJ2-1, with 11 nucleotides matching TRBD2. Germline CDR1 is SGHRS and CDR2 is YFSETQ. The CDR3 runs 15 residues. The V and J ends lost 4 bases and 2 bases, in that order; junction bases with no gene match: 2. CDR3 in DNA: TGCGCCAGCAGCCAGGGACTAGCGGCCTACAATGAGCAGTTCTTC. It specifies CASSQGLAAYNEQFF. Using reference TRBV5-1 and TRBJ2-1 for the parts outside the CDR3, the full variable domain is KAGVTQTPRYLIKTRGQQVTLSCSPISGHRSVSWYQQTPGQGLQFLFEYFSETQRNKGNFPGRFSGRQFSNSRSEMNVSTLELGDSALYLCASSQGLAAYNEQFFGPGTRLTVL.

The rearrangement uses TRBV4-3 and TRBJ2-7, with D perhaps TRBD1 or TRBD2 (5 bases each). V lost 3 bases and J lost 4, with 19 bases in between. This CDR3 is 16 amino acids long. In germline, CDR1 is LGHNA, CDR2 YSLEER. CDR3 region: CASSQNPHRDGYEQYF. The CDR3 DNA sequence: TGCGCCAGCAGCCAGAACCCGCACCGGGACGGGTACGAGCAGTACTTC.

This clone was found a few times. This chain links TRBV7-2 with TRBJ1-1; perhaps TRBD1 as D (5 bases). Trimming cost V 4 bases and J 3 bases, with 9 bases left between them. The germline V gene has CDR1 SGHTA and CDR2 FQGNSA. The CDR3 has 13 amino acids. In DNA form, the CDR3 reads TGTGCCAGCAGCTCACAGGAGGACACTGAAGCTTTCTTT. This sequence encodes CASSSQEDTEAFF.

This chain uses TRBV18 with TRBJ1-1; perhaps TRBD1 as D (5 bases). Germline V gene data show CDR1 as KGHSH and CDR2 as LQKENI. V lost 4 bases and J 2 bases, leaving 14 bases between the germline ends. This CDR3 contains 15 residues. The CDR3 DNA reads as TGTGCCAGCTCACTGGGGTGGGGGTATAACACTGAAGCTTTCTTT. Residues: CASSLGWGYNTEAFF.

J is TRBJ2-5 and V is TRBV16, with D possibly TRBD1 on 5 matching bases. The germline gives CDR1 KGHSY, CDR2 FQNENV. The CDR3 is 15 amino acids. V lost 1 base to trimming and J lost 5 bases, with 14 bases between them. The CDR3 DNA sequence: TGTGCCAGCAGCCAATTTCAGGGTTCGGAGGAGACCCAGTACTTC. This encodes CASSQFQGSEETQYF.

The chain combines TRBV9 with TRBJ2-3; the D is unclear. Germline CDR1 reads SGDLS; CDR2 reads YYNGEE. There are 15 residues in the CDR3. V lost 0 bases and J 0 bases, leaving 8 bases between the germline ends. CDR3 loop: CASSVGATSTDTQYF. CDR3 DNA: TGTGCCAGCAGCGTAGGGGCTACAAGCACAGATACGCAGTATTTT. Combining the CDR3 with reference TRBV9 and TRBJ2-3 gives the whole variable domain DSGVTQTPKHLITATGQRVTLRCSPRSGDLSVYWYQQSLDQGLQFLIQYYNGEERAKGNILERFSAQQFPDLHSELNLSSLELGDSALYFCASSVGATSTDTQYFGPGTRLTVL.

J is TRBJ1-1 and V is TRBV5-1; 11 bases align to TRBD1. The V gene's germline CDR1 is SGHRS and CDR2 YFSETQ. The CDR3 loop spans 14 amino acids. J was trimmed by 8 bases and V by 3 bases; bases with no gene match: 6. The CDR3 spells CASSYPGTGGEAFF. The CDR3 DNA follows: TGCGCCAGCAGCTACCCCGGGACAGGGGGGGAAGCTTTCTTT.

This chain links TRBV7-2 with TRBJ2-3; D assignment may be TRBD1 or TRBD2 (7 bases each). This CDR3 has 12 residues. Trimming stripped 5 bases from V and 9 bases from J, with 12 bases between. Germline V CDR1 and CDR2: SGHTA, FQGNSA. The CDR3 region is CASSPQGGTQYF. The CDR3 nucleotides read TGTGCCAGCAGCCCCCAGGGGGGGACGCAGTATTTT.

V gene TRBV6-5 combines with J gene TRBJ2-7; D possibly corresponds to TRBD1 (7 bases). The CDR3 totals 14 residues. From germline, CDR1 is MNHEY and CDR2 SVGAGI. Trimming removed 6 bases from V and 1 base from J, with 13 bases in between. The CDR3: CASRRGQISYEQYF. The CDR3 DNA reads TGTGCCAGCAGGCGGGGACAGATATCCTACGAGCAGTACTTC.

V gene TRBV19 combines with J gene TRBJ1-3; D may be TRBD1 (6 bases). The V end was cut by 6 bases, the J end by 0 bases, with 12 bases between. In germline, CDR1 is LNHDA, CDR2 SQIVND (reference sequence). The CDR3 runs to 15 residues. Here the CDR3 reads CASSPGQFSGNTIYF. The CDR3 nucleotides read TGTGCCAGTAGCCCGGGACAATTCTCTGGAAACACCATATATTTT.

The J gene is TRBJ1-2, the V gene TRBV7-9; TRBD1 agrees at 7 bases. The V gene end was trimmed by 5 bases and the J gene end by 4 bases; junction bases not matched to a gene: 7. The CDR3 contains 14 residues. The germline CDR1 and CDR2 sequences are SEHNR and FQNEAQ (reference sequence). In DNA form, the CDR3 reads TGTGCCAGCAGCCGAGGGGGCACCTTCTATGGCTACACCTTC. Translated: CASSRGGTFYGYTF.

V gene TRBV5-4 combines with J gene TRBJ2-3; 9 positions match TRBD1. J was trimmed by 3 bases and V by 4 bases; bases with no gene match: 3. Germline V CDR1 and CDR2: SGHNT, YYREEE (reference sequence). This CDR3 has 14 amino acids. The CDR3 here is CASSRQGGTDTQYF. CDR3 nucleotides: TGTGCCAGCAGCCGACAGGGGGGTACAGATACGCAGTATTTT.

The chain couples TRBV19 to TRBJ2-6; D perhaps matches TRBD1 (6 bases). The V end was cut by 1 base, the J end by 0 bases, with 10 bases between. Looked up from germline, CDR1 is LNHDA and CDR2 is SQIVND (reference sequence). CDR3 length: 17 amino acids. CDR3 amino acids: CASSIAGTPSGANVLTF. The CDR3 nucleotides read TGTGCCAGTAGTATAGCCGGGACACCCTCTGGGGCCAACGTCCTGACTTTC.

In this sample, this clone turned up once. V gene TRBV20-1 combines with J gene TRBJ1-1; possible D gene TRBD1, 5 bases. V was cut by 3 bases and J by 0 bases, with 8 bases left in between. Per germline, CDR1 DFQATT and CDR2 SNEGSKA (reference sequence). The CDR3 covers 13 residues. In nucleotides, the CDR3 is TGCAGTGCTAGTGGGGGGGTGAACACTGAAGCTTTCTTT. Amino acid sequence: CSASGGVNTEAFF.

The chain employs TRBV5-1 and TRBJ1-4, with D possibly being TRBD1 (6 bases). V lost 2 bases to trimming and J lost 4 bases, with 15 bases between them. Germline V CDR1 and CDR2: SGHRS, YFSETQ. The CDR3 sequence is 16 residues long. The CDR3 loop reads CASSFLGADLNEKLFF. The CDR3 nucleotides are TGCGCCAGCAGCTTTCTGGGGGCCGACCTTAATGAAAAACTGTTTTTT. The full variable domain, its missing parts supplied by reference TRBV5-1 and TRBJ1-4, is KAGVTQTPRYLIKTRGQQVTLSCSPISGHRSVSWYQQTPGQGLQFLFEYFSETQRNKGNFPGRFSGRQFSNSRSEMNVSTLELGDSALYLCASSFLGADLNEKLFFGSGTQLSVL.